The rows below give T cell receptor beta chains drawn from one sample of a study of T cell responses to AZD1222 COVID-19 vaccine. Produced via immunoSEQ multiplex PCR; TCRdb's table is partial and in-frame only. The data show roughly 21,000 clones, approximately 86% seen once. Sequenced material: peripheral blood, taken on day 0 of AZD1222 vaccination. These receptors were taken from an adult in good health. CDR3s include the opening cysteine and the closing phenylalanine or tryptophan. Each record gives: D gene, V gene, J gene, CDR3 length, clone size, CDR3 protein, CDR3 DNA. A D gene is named only where the DNA matches it firmly. Size is stated for part of the rows, as once, few or many counts, or as a class when the clone is expanded.

D gene: TRBD1; V gene: TRBV5-1; J gene: TRBJ1-2; CDR3 length: 13; clone size: -; CDR3 protein: CASSSDRGIGYTF; CDR3 DNA: TGCGCCAGCAGCTCCGACAGGGGTATTGGCTACACCTTC
D gene: TRBD1; V gene: TRBV10-3; J gene: TRBJ1-6; CDR3 length: 13; clone size: -; CDR3 protein: CAITAGQGLPLHF; CDR3 DNA: TGTGCCATCACCGCGGGACAGGGCTTACCCCTCCACTTT
D gene: -; V gene: TRBV6-5; J gene: TRBJ1-1; CDR3 length: 14; clone size: -; CDR3 protein: CASRGDGSYTEAFF; CDR3 DNA: TGTGCCAGCAGGGGAGACGGATCTTACACTGAAGCTTTCTTT
D gene: -; V gene: TRBV28; J gene: TRBJ2-1; CDR3 length: 12; clone size: -; CDR3 protein: CASRGGPREQFF; CDR3 DNA: TGTGCCAGCAGAGGTGGTCCTAGGGAGCAGTTCTTC
D gene: -; V gene: TRBV10-3; J gene: TRBJ2-7; CDR3 length: 12; clone size: -; CDR3 protein: CAISGGDDEQYF; CDR3 DNA: TGTGCCATCAGTGGGGGGGACGACGAGCAGTACTTC
D gene: TRBD1; V gene: TRBV19; J gene: TRBJ1-4; CDR3 length: 15; clone size: -; CDR3 protein: CASSGQGATNEKLFF; CDR3 DNA: TGTGCCAGTAGCGGACAGGGGGCAACTAATGAAAAACTGTTTTTT
D gene: TRBD1; V gene: TRBV7-7; J gene: TRBJ2-3; CDR3 length: 18; clone size: -; CDR3 protein: CASSLAPIGTGSPDTQYF; CDR3 DNA: TGTGCTAGCAGCTTAGCCCCTATCGGGACAGGCTCCCCAGATACGCAGTATTTT
D gene: TRBD1; V gene: TRBV7-3; J gene: TRBJ2-2; CDR3 length: 17; clone size: -; CDR3 protein: CASSSPDREVSSGELFF; CDR3 DNA: TGTGCCAGCAGCTCACCGGACAGGGAAGTATCTTCCGGGGAGCTGTTTTTT
D gene: -; V gene: TRBV10-3; J gene: TRBJ1-3; CDR3 length: 15; clone size: -; CDR3 protein: CAISPRTPTGNTIYF; CDR3 DNA: TGTGCCATCAGCCCCCGAACTCCGACTGGAAACACCATATATTTT
D gene: -; V gene: TRBV6-5; J gene: TRBJ2-1; CDR3 length: 15; clone size: -; CDR3 protein: CATIRTGSTGDEQFF; CDR3 DNA: TGTGCCACCATTAGGACGGGGTCCACCGGGGATGAGCAGTTCTTC
D gene: TRBD1; V gene: TRBV11-1; J gene: TRBJ1-2; CDR3 length: 16; clone size: -; CDR3 protein: CASSRQGLAVLYGYTF; CDR3 DNA: TGTGCCAGCAGTCGACAGGGTCTGGCTGTTCTGTATGGCTACACCTTC
D gene: TRBD2; V gene: TRBV2; J gene: TRBJ2-1; CDR3 length: 15; clone size: -; CDR3 protein: CASSFQGLAFNEQFF; CDR3 DNA: TGTGCCAGCAGTTTCCAAGGACTAGCCTTCAATGAGCAGTTCTTC
D gene: -; V gene: TRBV11-1; J gene: TRBJ2-1; CDR3 length: 16; clone size: -; CDR3 protein: CASSLNQGSSYNEQFF; CDR3 DNA: TGTGCCAGCAGCCTTAACCAGGGGAGCTCCTACAATGAGCAGTTCTTC
D gene: -; V gene: TRBV7-2; J gene: TRBJ2-7; CDR3 length: 13; clone size: -; CDR3 protein: CASSLLLAHEQYF; CDR3 DNA: TGTGCCAGCAGCTTACTACTAGCCCACGAGCAGTACTTC
D gene: -; V gene: TRBV7-3; J gene: TRBJ1-6; CDR3 length: 14; clone size: -; CDR3 protein: CASSLSGDNSPLHF; CDR3 DNA: TGTGCCAGCAGCTTATCGGGAGACAATTCACCCCTCCACTTT
D gene: TRBD2; V gene: TRBV9; J gene: TRBJ2-3; CDR3 length: 17; clone size: -; CDR3 protein: CASSVELAGGTTDTQYF; CDR3 DNA: TGTGCCAGCAGCGTAGAACTAGCGGGGGGGACCACAGATACGCAGTATTTT
D gene: -; V gene: TRBV28; J gene: TRBJ2-4; CDR3 length: 15; clone size: -; CDR3 protein: CASSFAGASKNIQYF; CDR3 DNA: TGTGCCAGCAGTTTTGCGGGGGCGTCCAAAAACATTCAGTACTTC
D gene: -; V gene: TRBV19; J gene: TRBJ1-6; CDR3 length: 15; clone size: -; CDR3 protein: CASSTPGARISPLHF; CDR3 DNA: TGTGCCAGTAGTACCCCGGGAGCCCGCATTTCACCCCTCCACTTT
D gene: -; V gene: TRBV5-1; J gene: TRBJ2-7; CDR3 length: 15; clone size: -; CDR3 protein: CASSLAPGLIYEQYF; CDR3 DNA: TGCGCCAGCAGCTTGGCACCGGGACTCATCTACGAGCAGTACTTC
D gene: -; V gene: TRBV30; J gene: TRBJ2-7; CDR3 length: 13; clone size: -; CDR3 protein: CAWFVPGVNEQYF; CDR3 DNA: TGTGCCTGGTTCGTTCCCGGGGTAAACGAGCAGTACTTC
D gene: -; V gene: TRBV7-8; J gene: TRBJ1-1; CDR3 length: 14; clone size: -; CDR3 protein: CASSLVGGGTEAFF; CDR3 DNA: TGTGCCAGCAGCTTAGTCGGTGGGGGAACTGAAGCTTTCTTT
D gene: -; V gene: TRBV6-6; J gene: TRBJ2-3; CDR3 length: 12; clone size: -; CDR3 protein: CASSFRTDTQYF; CDR3 DNA: TGTGCCAGCAGCTTCAGGACAGATACGCAGTATTTT
D gene: -; V gene: TRBV7-2; J gene: TRBJ1-1; CDR3 length: 13; clone size: -; CDR3 protein: CASSPELAAEAFF; CDR3 DNA: TGTGCCAGCAGCCCTGAACTGGCGGCTGAAGCTTTCTTT
D gene: TRBD2; V gene: TRBV28; J gene: TRBJ2-1; CDR3 length: 15; clone size: -; CDR3 protein: CASSLEGLVPNEQFF; CDR3 DNA: TGTGCCAGCAGTTTGGAGGGACTAGTCCCCAATGAGCAGTTCTTC
D gene: TRBD1; V gene: TRBV2; J gene: TRBJ1-6; CDR3 length: 14; clone size: few; CDR3 protein: CASSGQGIGSPLHF; CDR3 DNA: TGTGCCAGCAGCGGACAGGGGATAGGTTCACCCCTCCACTTT
D gene: TRBD1; V gene: TRBV7-2; J gene: TRBJ2-7; CDR3 length: 17; clone size: -; CDR3 protein: CASSTGTGGFSSYEQYF; CDR3 DNA: TGTGCCAGCAGCACCGGGACAGGGGGCTTCAGCTCCTACGAGCAGTACTTC
D gene: TRBD2; V gene: TRBV9; J gene: TRBJ2-1; CDR3 length: 15; clone size: -; CDR3 protein: CASSLDGGAYNEQFF; CDR3 DNA: TGTGCCAGCAGCTTAGATGGGGGGGCCTACAATGAGCAGTTCTTC
D gene: -; V gene: TRBV12-3/TRBV12-4; J gene: TRBJ2-3; CDR3 length: 13; clone size: -; CDR3 protein: CASRARELDTQYF; CDR3 DNA: TGTGCCAGCAGGGCAAGGGAATTGGATACGCAGTATTTT
D gene: TRBD2; V gene: TRBV5-6; J gene: TRBJ2-3; CDR3 length: 15; clone size: -; CDR3 protein: CASSPLAGTTDTQYF; CDR3 DNA: TGTGCCAGCAGCCCGCTAGCGGGGACCACAGATACGCAGTATTTT
D gene: -; V gene: TRBV28; J gene: TRBJ1-2; CDR3 length: 13; clone size: once; CDR3 protein: CASSFRGNEGYTF; CDR3 DNA: TGTGCCAGCAGTTTTCGGGGGAATGAGGGCTACACCTTC
D gene: TRBD1; V gene: TRBV2; J gene: TRBJ1-4; CDR3 length: 15; clone size: -; CDR3 protein: CASSDVGQGGEKLFF; CDR3 DNA: TGTGCCAGCAGTGATGTGGGACAGGGCGGAGAAAAACTGTTTTTT
D gene: TRBD2; V gene: TRBV5-5; J gene: TRBJ2-3; CDR3 length: 17; clone size: -; CDR3 protein: CASSLLTSGDSTDTQYF; CDR3 DNA: TGTGCCAGCAGCTTGCTGACTAGCGGGGATAGCACAGATACGCAGTATTTT
D gene: -; V gene: TRBV7-9; J gene: TRBJ1-2; CDR3 length: 14; clone size: once; CDR3 protein: CASSSYGSGYGYTF; CDR3 DNA: TGTGCCAGCAGTTCCTACGGTTCCGGTTATGGCTACACCTTC
D gene: -; V gene: TRBV4-3; J gene: TRBJ2-5; CDR3 length: 16; clone size: -; CDR3 protein: CASSQDPAEGQETQYF; CDR3 DNA: TGCGCCAGCAGCCAAGATCCAGCGGAGGGCCAAGAGACCCAGTACTTC
D gene: TRBD1; V gene: TRBV5-1; J gene: TRBJ2-2; CDR3 length: 16; clone size: -; CDR3 protein: CASSLEGDRGAGELFF; CDR3 DNA: TGCGCCAGCAGCTTGGAGGGAGACAGGGGCGCTGGGGAGCTGTTTTTT
D gene: -; V gene: TRBV27; J gene: TRBJ2-2; CDR3 length: 14; clone size: -; CDR3 protein: CASGAPVGTGELFF; CDR3 DNA: TGTGCCAGCGGGGCACCGGTGGGCACCGGGGAGCTGTTTTTT
D gene: -; V gene: TRBV11-1; J gene: TRBJ1-6; CDR3 length: 13; clone size: -; CDR3 protein: CASSLATDSPLHF; CDR3 DNA: TGTGCCAGCAGCTTAGCGACCGATTCACCCCTCCACTTT
D gene: TRBD2; V gene: TRBV15; J gene: TRBJ2-3; CDR3 length: 16; clone size: -; CDR3 protein: CATSRGGGRSTDTQYF; CDR3 DNA: TGTGCCACCAGCAGAGGCGGGGGTCGAAGCACAGATACGCAGTATTTT
D gene: -; V gene: TRBV6-6; J gene: TRBJ2-7; CDR3 length: 16; clone size: -; CDR3 protein: CASSYSSSSVSYEQYF; CDR3 DNA: TGTGCCAGCAGTTACTCGAGCAGTTCAGTCTCCTACGAGCAGTACTTC
D gene: TRBD1; V gene: TRBV9; J gene: TRBJ1-2; CDR3 length: 14; clone size: -; CDR3 protein: CASSVAGTDYGYTF; CDR3 DNA: TGTGCCAGCAGCGTAGCTGGGACAGATTATGGCTACACCTTC
D gene: TRBD1; V gene: TRBV7-8; J gene: TRBJ2-5; CDR3 length: 14; clone size: -; CDR3 protein: CASSPGQGEGTQYF; CDR3 DNA: TGTGCCAGCAGCCCCGGACAGGGAGAAGGGACCCAGTACTTC
D gene: -; V gene: TRBV27; J gene: TRBJ1-5; CDR3 length: 14; clone size: once; CDR3 protein: CASSQGSSNQPQHF; CDR3 DNA: TGTGCCAGCAGTCAGGGTTCAAGCAATCAGCCCCAGCATTTT
D gene: -; V gene: TRBV7-2; J gene: TRBJ2-1; CDR3 length: 14; clone size: -; CDR3 protein: CASSLSPSYNEQFF; CDR3 DNA: TGTGCCAGCAGCTTGTCCCCGTCCTACAATGAGCAGTTCTTC
D gene: -; V gene: TRBV28; J gene: TRBJ2-1; CDR3 length: 12; clone size: -; CDR3 protein: CASCQRGNEQFF; CDR3 DNA: TGTGCCAGTTGTCAACGGGGGAATGAGCAGTTCTTC
D gene: TRBD1; V gene: TRBV7-9; J gene: TRBJ1-1; CDR3 length: 16; clone size: -; CDR3 protein: CASSRGSTGVATEAFF; CDR3 DNA: TGTGCCAGCAGCCGAGGATCGACAGGGGTGGCCACTGAAGCTTTCTTT
D gene: -; V gene: TRBV7-8; J gene: TRBJ2-1; CDR3 length: 17; clone size: -; CDR3 protein: CASSSYIGSLPGNEQFF; CDR3 DNA: TGTGCCAGCAGCTCATATATCGGGAGTCTTCCAGGCAATGAGCAGTTCTTC
D gene: TRBD2; V gene: TRBV6-2/TRBV6-3; J gene: TRBJ2-5; CDR3 length: 17; clone size: -; CDR3 protein: CASSYSISSGRQETQYF; CDR3 DNA: TGTGCCAGCAGTTACTCGATTTCGAGCGGGAGACAAGAGACCCAGTACTTC
D gene: -; V gene: TRBV4-1; J gene: TRBJ2-1; CDR3 length: 17; clone size: -; CDR3 protein: CASSQDWVGARSNEQFF; CDR3 DNA: TGCGCCAGCAGCCAAGATTGGGTGGGGGCCCGCTCTAATGAGCAGTTCTTC